The 26 T cell receptor beta chains given below trace back to one sample, sequenced in a study of cytomegalovirus exposure and HLA in healthy donors. The assay was immunoSEQ multiplex PCR, and TCRdb's table has in-frame clones only and misses some. This sample has roughly 150,000 clones; 88% occur once, and the top ten carry 3%. The sample taken for sequencing was PBMCs. The receptor source for this set is a man younger than 35 in good health and CMV-seronegative.

V and J are TRBV2 and TRBJ2-7; possible D gene TRBD1, 7 bases. V dropped 6 bases and J dropped 0 bases, with 15 bases sitting between them. The germline gives CDR1 SNHLY, CDR2 FYNNEI. CDR3 length equals 15 residues. This chain's CDR3 is CASRGGTDNSYEQYV. The CDR3, as DNA: TGTGCCAGCAGAGGAGGGACAGATAACTCCTACGAGCAGTACGTC.

This sequence joins TRBV5-6 and TRBJ1-5, with TRBD1 as a possible D gene (5 bases). The germline CDR1 and CDR2 sequences are SGHDT and YYEEEE. CDR3 length: 15 amino acids. The V and J ends lost 3 bases and 5 bases respectively, with 15 bases between them. The CDR3 nucleotides are TGTGCCAGCAGCTCTAGGGGTCCGAGCTATCAGCCCCAGCATTTT. Amino acids: CASSSRGPSYQPQHF.

The rearrangement joins TRBV27 to TRBJ1-6, with 8 bases lining up with TRBD1. CDR1 MNHEY and CDR2 SMNVEV come from the germline V gene (reference sequence). Trimming at V came to 6 bases and at J to 10 bases, leaving 8 bases not matched to a gene. The CDR3 spans 14 residues. The CDR3, as DNA: TGTGCCAGCAGGGGGTGGCAGGGGGCCTCACCCCTCCACTTT. It codes for CASRGWQGASPLHF.

The chain links TRBV6-6 to TRBJ1-1, with 7 bases fitting TRBD1. CDR3 length: 14 amino acids. Germline lookup yields CDR1 MNHNY and CDR2 SVGAGI (reference sequence). After removal of 7 bases from V and 5 bases from J, the junction contained 10 bases not matched to a gene. The CDR3 sequence is CASTVGGYGTEAFF. CDR3 DNA: TGTGCCAGCACCGTAGGGGGCTATGGGACTGAAGCTTTCTTT.

This clone has only a few counts. This sequence joins TRBV7-2 and TRBJ1-1, with D possibly matching TRBD1 (5 bases). This CDR3 is 15 amino acids long. Between the trimmed V and J ends, which lost 4 bases and 1 base, there was a span of 13 bases. Germline-derived CDR1 and CDR2 are SGHTA and FQGNSA. Here the CDR3 DNA reads TGTGCCAGCAGCTCGCGGACATTACGGAACACTGAAGCTTTCTTT. Translation: CASSSRTLRNTEAFF.

V and J are TRBV6-5 and TRBJ2-1; D perhaps matches TRBD2 (6 bases). The V end was cut by 5 bases, the J end by 5 bases, with 16 bases between. The V gene's germline CDR1 is MNHEY and CDR2 SVGAGI. This CDR3 is built from 15 residues. The CDR3 reads CASSQWGLVDNEQFF. The CDR3 coding sequence is TGTGCCAGCAGTCAGTGGGGACTGGTGGACAATGAGCAGTTCTTC.

The chain couples TRBV5-1 to TRBJ1-6; 9 bases align to TRBD1. This CDR3 contains 16 residues. Germline loops: CDR1 SGHRS, CDR2 YFSETQ. After removal of 4 bases from V and 2 bases from J, the junction contained 4 bases not matched to a gene. The CDR3 DNA is TGCGCCAGCAGCCTCACAGGGGGCGCCTATAATTCACCCCTCCACTTT. This sequence encodes CASSLTGGAYNSPLHF. Variable domain in full (rest from reference TRBV5-1 and TRBJ1-6): KAGVTQTPRYLIKTRGQQVTLSCSPISGHRSVSWYQQTPGQGLQFLFEYFSETQRNKGNFPGRFSGRQFSNSRSEMNVSTLELGDSALYLCASSLTGGAYNSPLHFGNGTRLTVT.

This chain joins TRBV4-1 and TRBJ2-5; TRBD2 is a possible D gene (5 bases). Between the trimmed V and J ends, which lost 3 bases and 3 bases, there was a span of 8 bases. Per the germline V gene, CDR1 is MGHRA and CDR2 is YSYEKL. The CDR3 is 13 residues long. The CDR3 coding sequence is TGCGCCAGCAGCCAGAGGGCTAAAGAGACCCAGTACTTC. It translates to CASSQRAKETQYF.

For this clone: At the DNA level, this CDR3 is encoded by other sequences in the same sample as well. The gene calls are TRBV27 and TRBJ1-1, with 7 positions matching TRBD1. In germline, CDR1 is MNHEY, CDR2 SMNVEV (reference sequence). CDR3 length equals 12 residues. Germline trimming cut 5 bases from V and 8 bases from J; bases unmatched to any gene: 5. CDR3 sequence: CASSPRQGEAFF. CDR3 coding DNA: TGTGCCAGCAGTCCAAGACAGGGAGAAGCTTTCTTT.

This chain joins TRBV7-9 and TRBJ2-5; D perhaps matches TRBD2 (6 bases). From germline, CDR1 is SEHNR and CDR2 FQNEAQ (reference sequence). Trimming stripped 5 bases from V and 5 bases from J, with 21 bases between. The CDR3 runs to 16 residues. The DNA of the CDR3 is TGTGCCAGCAGCCAGGCCGGCGGGGTGAAGGGGGAGACCCAGTACTTC. The encoded protein is CASSQAGGVKGETQYF.

The rearrangement links TRBV18 to TRBJ1-2; no firm D call. Trimming removed 2 bases at V and 4 bases at J, with 11 bases between. This CDR3 contains 14 residues. Germline V lookup: CDR1 KGHSH, CDR2 LQKENI. CDR3 sequence: CASSPAEVGYGYTF. CDR3 bases: TGTGCCAGCTCACCAGCGGAGGTCGGCTATGGCTACACCTTC.

In this sample, this clone turned up once. The rearrangement links TRBV14 to TRBJ2-1; D may be TRBD2 (5 bases). The CDR3 runs 16 residues. The V end lost 4 bases, the J end lost 4 bases, and 17 bases lay between the germline ends. Germline assignment: CDR1 SGHDN and CDR2 FVKESK. The CDR3 loop reads CASSPTMGALYNEQFF. CDR3 DNA sequence: TGTGCCAGCAGCCCCACCATGGGAGCGCTATACAATGAGCAGTTCTTC.

The chain is built from TRBV11-2 and TRBJ1-1; no firm D call. Germline lookup yields CDR1 SGHAT and CDR2 FQNNGV. The CDR3 is made up of 12 amino acids. The V gene lost 1 base and the J gene lost 9 bases, with 9 bases spanning the gap. As DNA, the CDR3 is TGTGCCAGCAGCTTAGGAACGGGTAAAGCTTTCTTT. Residues: CASSLGTGKAFF.

The V call is TRBV28, the J call TRBJ2-7, with D maybe TRBD1 (5 bases). The CDR3 is 13 amino acids. Trimming stripped 6 bases from V and 0 bases from J, with 9 bases between. Germline CDR1 and CDR2: MDHEN and SYDVKM. CDR3 sequence reads: CASRETVSYEQYF. Written as DNA, the CDR3 is TGTGCCAGCAGGGAGACAGTCTCCTACGAGCAGTACTTC.

The chain has TRBV5-6 and TRBJ1-2; 10 bases are shared with TRBD1. Trimming cost V 7 bases and J 8 bases; bases outside gene matches: 11. This CDR3 has 14 residues. The germline CDR1 and CDR2 sequences are SGHDT and YYEEEE. The CDR3 region is CASCPGQGTWGYTF. CDR3 in DNA: TGTGCCAGCTGTCCGGGACAGGGGACCTGGGGCTACACCTTC.

The chain carries TRBV5-6 and TRBJ1-2; 8 bases fit TRBD1. J was trimmed by 3 bases and V by 2 bases; bases with no gene match: 3. This CDR3 is 14 amino acids long. Germline V CDR1 and CDR2: SGHDT, YYEEEE. The DNA for the CDR3 is TGTGCCAGCAGCTTCCTGACAGGGGACTATGGCTACACCTTC. As protein: CASSFLTGDYGYTF.

The chain joins TRBV10-2 to TRBJ2-1; TRBD1 aligns across 7 bases. The CDR3 is made up of 17 amino acids. Germline CDR1 and CDR2: WSHSY and SAAADI. V gave up 0 bases and J gave up 6 bases; unmatched junction bases: 11. CDR3 protein: CASSESAGGIGGNEQFF. In DNA form, the CDR3 reads TGCGCCAGCAGTGAGTCCGCAGGGGGAATCGGAGGCAATGAGCAGTTCTTC.

V and J are TRBV11-1 and TRBJ2-5; 8 bases are a match to TRBD1. Germline lookup yields CDR1 SGHAT and CDR2 FQDESV (reference sequence). This CDR3 contains 15 residues. V dropped 3 bases and J dropped 2; count of bases not matched to a gene: 5. This CDR3 reads CASSLVGQGQETQYF. The CDR3 DNA sequence: TGTGCCAGCAGCTTGGTAGGACAGGGACAAGAGACCCAGTACTTC.

This clone has a single count. This chain joins TRBV18 and TRBJ1-2; 11 nucleotides match TRBD1. The CDR3 has 15 residues. Per the germline V gene, CDR1 is KGHSH and CDR2 is LQKENI. With V trimmed by 3 bases and J by 3 bases, 3 bases remained unmatched. The CDR3 sequence: CASSPRTGGDYGYTF. The CDR3 DNA is TGTGCCAGCTCACCCAGGACAGGGGGCGACTATGGCTACACCTTC.

The J gene is TRBJ1-1, the V gene TRBV5-1; 7 nucleotides match TRBD1. The germline gives CDR1 SGHRS, CDR2 YFSETQ. Trimming cost V 5 bases and J 4 bases; bases outside gene matches: 8. CDR3 length: 14 residues. In nucleotides, the CDR3 is TGCGCCAGCAGTCGAGGACAGGACGCCACTGAAGCTTTCTTT. Protein: CASSRGQDATEAFF. Full variable domain (outside the CDR3, taken from reference TRBV5-1 and TRBJ1-1): KAGVTQTPRYLIKTRGQQVTLSCSPISGHRSVSWYQQTPGQGLQFLFEYFSETQRNKGNFPGRFSGRQFSNSRSEMNVSTLELGDSALYLCASSRGQDATEAFFGQGTRLTVV.

The chain links TRBV7-8 to TRBJ1-1, with D tentatively TRBD1 (6 bases). CDR3 length: 16 residues. V was shortened by 5 bases and J by 6 bases, with 22 bases between the two germline ends. CDR1 and CDR2 (germline): SGHVS, FQNEAQ. CDR3 sequence reads: CASSRKALDRTSEAFF. The DNA of the CDR3 is TGTGCCAGCAGCCGTAAGGCTTTGGACAGAACCTCTGAAGCTTTCTTT.

This rearrangement joins TRBV12-2 to TRBJ2-5; the listed D gene, TRBD2, was not tested against the DNA. TRBV12-2 is designated a pseudogene. The CDR3 consists of 18 residues. The CDR3 loop reads CASRFPLTSGRVLKTQYF. CDR3 DNA: TGTGCAAGTCGCTTCCCCCTGACTAGCGGGAGGGTGTTGAAGACCCAGTACTTC.

This clone was seen more than once but under ten times. This rearrangement joins TRBV5-1 to TRBJ1-1; D remains unclear. From germline, CDR1 is SGHRS and CDR2 YFSETQ. The germline V and J ends were trimmed by 0 bases and 0 bases, with 6 bases remaining between them. The CDR3 is made up of 14 amino acids. CDR3 residues: CASSLVAVNTEAFF. CDR3 nucleotides: TGCGCCAGCAGCTTGGTCGCAGTGAACACTGAAGCTTTCTTT.

The V and J genes are TRBV5-1 and TRBJ2-2; D not resolved. This CDR3 is built from 12 residues. Trimming removed 4 bases at V and 8 bases at J, with 9 bases between. The germline CDR1 and CDR2 sequences are SGHRS and YFSETQ. The CDR3 region has the DNA TGCGCCAGCAGCCTCACAGAAGGGGAGCTGTTTTTT. This translates into CASSLTEGELFF.

CDR3 coding DNA: TGCAGCGTTGTGGACGGTCTGGGGGGGAATGAGCAGTTCTTC. This translates into CSVVDGLGGNEQFF. The chain has TRBV29-1 and TRBJ2-1, with 7 bases lining up with TRBD2. This CDR3 is 14 amino acids long. Germline CDR1 and CDR2: SQVTM and ANQGSEA. V trimming: 4 bases; J trimming: 7 bases; junction bases outside the gene matches: 10.

The chain employs TRBV6-1 and TRBJ1-1; 8 bases match TRBD1. Germline V gene lookup returns CDR1 MNHNS and CDR2 SASEGT. After removal of 3 bases from V and 0 bases from J, the junction contained 6 bases not matched to a gene. CDR3 length: 16 amino acids. This CDR3 reads CASSDPGQVMNTEAFF. CDR3 DNA sequence: TGTGCCAGCAGTGATCCGGGACAGGTGATGAACACTGAAGCTTTCTTT.